Below are 32 T cell receptor beta chains sequenced from a single sample in a study of regulatory T cells in long-lasting Graves disease. Assembly of TCR beta libraries relied on iRepertoire HTBI primers together with Arm-PCR of CDR3 regions. Each CDR3 protein gets one entry after TCRdb re-called the multiplex PCR reads with MiXCR. The table shows hundreds of thousands of distinct CDR3 sequences, with about 16% occurring only once. Sample time point: newly diagnosed GD, antithyroid drugs for less than 3 months. The TCR library was prepared using RNA isolated from PBMCs. These same records also appear under a second study, on T cells in Graves' hyperthyroidism and ophthalmopathy.

The sample consisted of peripheral blood mononuclear cells (PBMCs), taken at new diagnosis, from a patient treated with antithyroid drugs. Receptors were obtained from a woman aged 35-65 years with Graves disease.

The chain recombines TRBV5-1 with TRBJ2-5; no clear D. Deletions cut 4 bases from V and 4 bases from J, with 8 bases between. Germline CDR1 and CDR2: SGHRS and YFSETQ. The CDR3 runs 12 residues. CDR3 DNA sequence: TGCGCCAGCAGCCTCCATTTAGAGACCCAGTACTTC. It codes for CASSLHLETQYF.

This clonotype was detected many times. The chain links TRBV12-3 or TRBV12-4 to TRBJ2-3; 15 bases line up with TRBD2. With 2 bases clipped from V and 4 bases from J, the junction kept 1 base outside the gene matches. The CDR3 length is 16 residues. The CDR3 DNA reads TGTGCCAGCAGTTTAAGGACTAGCGGGGGGGCAGATACGCAGTATTTT. Encoded protein: CASSLRTSGGADTQYF.

This clonotype has ten or more counts. The CDR3 region has the DNA TGTGCCAGCAGCTTCCATCAGCGGGGGGGCTCAGATACGCAGTATTTT. It specifies CASSFHQRGGSDTQYF. The gene calls are TRBV3-1 and TRBJ2-3, with 10 nucleotides matching TRBD2. V lost 5 bases and J lost 4; bases outside the gene matches: 9. CDR1 LGHDT and CDR2 YNNKEL come from the germline V gene (reference sequence). The CDR3 totals 16 residues.

This clonotype was recorded a few times. The rearrangement links TRBV20-1 to TRBJ1-1; D is possibly TRBD1 (6 bases). Germline CDR1 reads DFQATT; CDR2 reads SNEGSKA (reference sequence). This CDR3 is 15 amino acids long. V dropped 1 base and J dropped 0 bases, with 12 bases sitting between them. CDR3 amino acids: CSARVFRQVNTEAFF. For the CDR3, the DNA is TGCAGTGCTAGAGTTTTCCGACAGGTGAACACTGAAGCTTTCTTT.

In its sample, this clonotype was seen many times. The chain carries TRBV20-1 and TRBJ2-1; 13 positions agree with TRBD2. The V gene's germline CDR1 is DFQATT and CDR2 SNEGSKA (reference sequence). Unmatched junction bases numbered 2, after V lost 3 bases and J lost 3 bases. This CDR3 has 15 amino acids. The CDR3 DNA sequence: TGCAGTGCTAGGACTAGCGGGGGGTACTACAATGAGCAGTTCTTC. Translating it yields CSARTSGGYYNEQFF.

This clonotype was seen only a few times. The chain couples TRBV4-1 to TRBJ1-3, with D maybe TRBD1 (5 bases). Germline values: CDR1 MGHRA, CDR2 YSYEKL. Trimming cost V 0 bases and J 0 bases, with 12 bases left between them. This CDR3 is 17 amino acids long. The chain's CDR3 is CASSQEQTGGSGNTIYF. DNA of the CDR3: TGCGCCAGCAGCCAAGAACAAACCGGGGGCTCTGGAAACACCATATATTTT.

This clonotype was detected a few times. The V call is TRBV6-1, the J call TRBJ1-2; maybe TRBD1 (5 bases). The CDR3 covers 17 residues. Germline-derived CDR1 and CDR2 are MNHNS and SASEGT. V dropped 2 bases and J dropped 7 bases, with 23 bases sitting between them. In DNA, the CDR3 is TGTGCCAGCAGTGAACCCGCCGGGAGGGGTAATGGATCTGGCTACACCTTC. Translating it yields CASSEPAGRGNGSGYTF.

This clonotype was recorded many times. The V gene is TRBV12-3 or TRBV12-4, the J gene TRBJ1-1, with TRBD1 identical over 10 bases. The CDR3 length is 16 residues. Trimming removed 6 bases from V and 11 bases from J; junction bases left unmatched: 18. The CDR3 loop is CASRGMDRGSREYAFF. CDR3 in DNA: TGTGCCAGCAGGGGGATGGACAGGGGGTCGCGCGAATATGCTTTCTTT.

A note on this clonotype: Since a much larger clone is just one base distant, this may be a read error. The rearrangement uses TRBV6-4 and TRBJ1-2; TRBD1 matches at 9 bases. Germline V gene data show CDR1 as MRHNA and CDR2 as SNTAGT. The CDR3 loop spans 18 amino acids. This CDR3 is CASSYSVPGQGRNCGYTF. In DNA form, the CDR3 reads TGTGCCAGCAGTTACTCGGTTCCGGGACAGGGACGTAACTGTGGCTACACCTTC.

On this clonotype: It may be a read error: a sequence one base away is much more abundant. The chain joins TRBV12-3 or TRBV12-4 to TRBJ1-5; possible D gene TRBD1, 6 bases. The CDR3 runs to 19 residues. The CDR3 nucleotides are TGTGCCAGCAGTGGGTCCCGGGACACCTTTTATCGTAGCAATCGGCCCCAGCATTTT. Its protein is CASSGSRDTFYRSNRPQHF.

This sequence joins TRBV18 and TRBJ1-5; no clear D gene. The CDR3 sequence is 16 residues long. Germline V gene data show CDR1 as KGHSH and CDR2 as LQKENI. V was pared by 5 bases and J by 0 bases, with 14 bases between. The CDR3 coding sequence is TGTGCCAGCTCAATTGCCTATCAAGATAGCAATCAGCCCCAGCATTTT. It yields the protein CASSIAYQDSNQPQHF.

J is TRBJ2-6 and V is TRBV3-1; D not resolved. The CDR3 totals 17 residues. Trimming took 2 bases from V and 0 from J, leaving 11 bases between them. Germline CDR1 reads LGHDT; CDR2 reads YNNKEL (reference sequence). CDR3 nucleotide sequence: TGTGCCAGCAGCCAAATGGGCGCCAGCTCTGGGGCCAACGTCCTGACTTTC. This encodes CASSQMGASSGANVLTF.

This rearrangement joins TRBV29-1 to TRBJ1-2; 7 nucleotides line up with TRBD1. V shed 5 bases and J 0 bases; nucleotides not matched to a gene: 9. Germline V gene lookup returns CDR1 SQVTM and CDR2 ANQGSEA. This CDR3 has 15 amino acids. The CDR3 loop is CSVSDRDTTNYGYTF. The CDR3, as DNA: TGCAGCGTTTCAGACAGGGACACTACTAACTATGGCTACACCTTC.

The sample holds many counts of this clonotype. The chain links TRBV7-8 to TRBJ2-2; D possibly corresponds to TRBD2 (5 bases). Germline values: CDR1 SGHVS, CDR2 FQNEAQ. The length of the CDR3 is 13 residues. The ends were cut back, 0 bases at V and 11 bases at J, with 10 bases in the middle. CDR3 nucleotide sequence: TGTGCCAGCAGCTTAGCCCGGGATAACGAGCTGTTTTTT. This translates into CASSLARDNELFF.

This clonotype was recorded many times. The rearrangement uses TRBV18 and TRBJ2-1; D gene unclear. The germline V gene encodes CDR1 KGHSH and CDR2 LQKENI. This CDR3 contains 13 residues. Between the trimmed V and J ends, which lost 1 base and 7 bases, there was a span of 8 bases. CDR3 amino acids: CASSPLRSNEQFF. DNA for the CDR3: TGTGCCAGCTCACCACTGAGGTCTAATGAGCAGTTCTTC.

This clonotype was counted only a few times. This CDR3 is CASCITVSGNTIYF. CDR3 nucleotide sequence: TGTGCCAGCTGCATCACGGTCTCCGGAAACACCATATATTTT. The chain couples TRBV12-3 or TRBV12-4 to TRBJ1-3; D not certain. This CDR3 comprises 14 residues. V lost 8 bases to trimming and J lost 4 bases, with 15 bases between them.

The chain is built from TRBV27 and TRBJ2-7; no reliable D call. This CDR3 region has 12 residues. Germline lookup yields CDR1 MNHEY and CDR2 SMNVEV (reference sequence). With 1 base removed from V and 7 bases from J, the gap between germline ends came to 8 bases. CDR3 in amino acids: CASSLLPEEQYF. CDR3 DNA: TGTGCCAGCAGTTTATTGCCGGAGGAGCAGTACTTC.

This clonotype appeared a few times. CDR3 sequence: CASSFDLVSPQHF. CDR3 nucleotide sequence: TGCGCCAGCAGCTTCGATCTCGTTTCGCCCCAGCATTTT. V gene TRBV5-1 combines with J gene TRBJ1-5; no definite D call. Per the germline V gene, CDR1 is SGHRS and CDR2 is YFSETQ. The CDR3 runs 13 residues. The V end lost 2 bases, the J end lost 9 bases, and 12 bases lay between the germline ends.

The chain is built from TRBV7-8 and TRBJ2-1; 10 bases map to TRBD1. Germline-derived CDR1 and CDR2 are SGHVS and FQNEAQ. The CDR3 contains 16 residues. V lost 0 bases and J lost 8; bases outside the gene matches: 7. The CDR3, as DNA: TGTGCCAGCAGCTTAGCAGGGACAGGGGTGTTTGATGAGCAGTTCTTC. Its translation: CASSLAGTGVFDEQFF.

This clonotype was observed at least ten times. The chain employs TRBV7-2 and TRBJ2-5; 9 bases line up with TRBD2. V lost 2 bases and J lost 4; bases outside the gene matches: 8. The CDR3 runs 16 residues. CDR1 is SGHTA, CDR2 FQGNSA, per germline. This CDR3 reads CASSLLGGGATETQYF. As DNA, the CDR3 is TGTGCCAGCAGCTTATTGGGCGGGGGGGCCACAGAGACCCAGTACTTC.

V is TRBV9 and J is TRBJ2-5, with TRBD2 identical over 9 bases. There are 16 residues in the CDR3. V was pared by 0 bases and J by 5 bases, with 8 bases of the junction left unmatched. From germline, CDR1 is SGDLS and CDR2 YYNGEE. CDR3 DNA sequence: TGTGCCAGCAGCGTAGATGGCGGGGGGGCCCTGGAGACCCAGTACTTC. Amino acid sequence: CASSVDGGGALETQYF. The whole variable domain, remainder taken from reference TRBV9 and TRBJ2-5, is DSGVTQTPKHLITATGQRVTLRCSPRSGDLSVYWYQQSLDQGLQFLIQYYNGEERAKGNILERFSAQQFPDLHSELNLSSLELGDSALYFCASSVDGGGALETQYFGPGTRLLVL.

In this sample, this clonotype turned up a few times. The chain couples TRBV19 to TRBJ2-6; D is perhaps TRBD1 (5 bases). The ends were cut back, 3 bases at V and 1 base at J, with 13 bases in the middle. The CDR3 covers 17 residues. From germline, CDR1 is LNHDA and CDR2 SQIVND (reference sequence). The CDR3 DNA reads as TGTGCCAGTAGTATGGGGCGAGGCCTATCTGGGGCCAACGTCCTGACTTTC. Translating it yields CASSMGRGLSGANVLTF.

J is TRBJ2-1 and V is TRBV9, with D perhaps being TRBD1 or TRBD2 (5 bases each). Between the trimmed V and J ends, which lost 0 bases and 0 bases, there was a span of 10 bases. Germline values: CDR1 SGDLS, CDR2 YYNGEE. This CDR3 region has 16 residues. CDR3 sequence reads: CASSVGGTSSYNEQFF. The CDR3 nucleotides are TGTGCCAGCAGCGTAGGGGGCACTAGCTCCTACAATGAGCAGTTCTTC.

Many counts were recorded for this clonotype. This sequence joins TRBV11-3 and TRBJ2-2, with 7 positions matching TRBD1. Germline V CDR1 and CDR2: SGHNT, YENEEA. CDR3 length equals 14 residues. The V and J ends lost 5 bases and 7 bases, in that order; junction bases with no gene match: 7. DNA for the CDR3: TGTGCCAGCAGCCAACGACAGGGTGGCGGGGAGCTGTTTTTT. Translated, it gives CASSQRQGGGELFF.

The rearrangement joins TRBV9 to TRBJ1-5; unclear D gene. CDR3 length: 13 amino acids. V dropped 0 bases and J dropped 8 bases, with 9 bases sitting between them. Germline values: CDR1 SGDLS, CDR2 YYNGEE. CDR3 bases: TGTGCCAGCAGCGTAGAGGCGGGGAAGCCCCAGCATTTT. This gives the protein CASSVEAGKPQHF. The entire variable domain, with the rest obtained from reference TRBV9 and TRBJ1-5, is as follows: DSGVTQTPKHLITATGQRVTLRCSPRSGDLSVYWYQQSLDQGLQFLIQYYNGEERAKGNILERFSAQQFPDLHSELNLSSLELGDSALYFCASSVEAGKPQHFGDGTRLSIL.

V is TRBV2 and J is TRBJ1-1; 7 bases match TRBD1. Per germline, CDR1 SNHLY and CDR2 FYNNEI. The CDR3 spans 14 residues. J lost 6 bases, V lost 6 bases, and 10 bases had no gene match. Here the CDR3 reads CASRGQLALPEAFF. The CDR3 bases are TGTGCCAGCAGGGGACAGCTGGCCCTACCTGAAGCTTTCTTT.

This clonotype was observed at least ten times. The CDR3 DNA sequence: TGTGCCAGCAGGCCCGTAACGGGACAGGGGTTATACAATGAGCAGTTCTTC. Encoded protein: CASRPVTGQGLYNEQFF. This chain joins TRBV11-2 and TRBJ2-1, with 10 positions matching TRBD1. V lost 6 bases to trimming and J lost 4 bases; unmatched junction nucleotides: 12. This CDR3 has 17 residues. The germline gives CDR1 SGHAT, CDR2 FQNNGV. Looking up the rest from reference TRBV11-2 and TRBJ2-1 gives the full variable domain: EAGVAQSPRYKIIEKRQSVAFWCNPISGHATLYWYQQILGQGPKLLIQFQNNGVVDDSQLPKDRFSAERLKGVDSTLKIQPAKLEDSAVYLCASRPVTGQGLYNEQFFGPGTRLTVL.

This clonotype was observed at least ten times. The V and J genes are TRBV20-1 and TRBJ1-1; unclear D gene. CDR1 is DFQATT, CDR2 SNEGSKA, per germline (reference sequence). The CDR3 totals 13 residues. Trimming took 0 bases from V and 3 from J, leaving 8 bases between them. The CDR3 protein is CSARDRTDTEAFF. CDR3 in DNA: TGCAGTGCTAGAGATAGAACGGACACTGAAGCTTTCTTT.

This rearrangement joins TRBV6-2 or TRBV6-3 to TRBJ1-2, with D possibly matching TRBD1 (5 bases). Germline V gene sequence: CDR1 MNHEY, CDR2 SVGEGT. CDR3 length equals 14 residues. V dropped 5 bases and J dropped 2 bases, with 12 bases sitting between them. This CDR3 reads CASSGGLTNYGYTF. In nucleotides, the CDR3 is TGTGCCAGCAGTGGGGGACTGACAAACTATGGCTACACCTTC.

The chain employs TRBV29-1 and TRBJ1-1, with D perhaps matching TRBD1 (5 bases). The V gene lost 7 bases and the J gene lost 5 bases, with 14 bases spanning the gap. Germline V gene data show CDR1 as SQVTM and CDR2 as ANQGSEA. This CDR3 region has 12 residues. The CDR3 sequence is CSGGTEQTEAFF. CDR3 nucleotides: TGCAGCGGCGGGACCGAACAAACTGAAGCTTTCTTT.

As to this clonotype: The junction does not match germline at one end; this may be a read error. V and J are TRBV6-5 and TRBJ1-5, with D maybe TRBD1 (5 bases). Looked up from germline, CDR1 is MNHEY and CDR2 is SVGAGI. The CDR3 length is 13 residues. This CDR3 is CAGSYERGQPQHF. In nucleotides, the CDR3 is TGTGCCGGCAGTTACGAGAGGGGCCAGCCCCAGCATTTT.

In its sample, this clonotype was seen a few times. The chain couples TRBV20-1 to TRBJ2-2; D possibly uses TRBD1 or TRBD2 (7 bases each). V was pared by 6 bases and J by 4 bases, with 18 bases between. Germline V CDR1 and CDR2: DFQATT, SNEGSKA (reference sequence). The CDR3 loop spans 15 amino acids. Here the CDR3 reads CSAIDREGGTGELFF. DNA for the CDR3: TGCAGTGCCATCGACAGGGAGGGGGGCACCGGGGAGCTGTTTTTT.